This TCR beta chain was captured by sequencing in a study of circulating tumor DNA in untreated peripheral T-cell lymphoma. Libraries were prepared by immunoSEQ multiplex PCR; TCRdb keeps only in-frame clonotypes and omits some of them. The listing contains roughly 26 clones. Source material: tumor tissue. The receptors come from a human donor with peripheral T-cell lymphoma.

The rearrangement joins TRBV6-8 to TRBJ2-5; 7 bases are shared with TRBD1. Germline V gene data show CDR1 as MNHGY and CDR2 as SAAAGT. The CDR3 has 14 amino acids. The V and J ends lost 2 bases and 4 bases, in that order; junction bases with no gene match: 4. CDR3 coding DNA: TGTGCCAGCAGTTACAGACAGGGTGGAGAGACCCAGTACTTC. Its translation: CASSYRQGGETQYF.